The sequence of this T cell receptor (beta chain) was determined in a study of vaccination effects on CD4 cells after COVID-19. The authors isolated CD4+ T cells after roughly 10 days of culture. Participants received two doses of either the BNT162b2 or mRNA-1273 vaccine. Germline trimming cut 7 bases from V and 4 bases from J; bases unmatched to any gene: 5. Germline CDR1 WSHSY, CDR2 SAAADI. The CDR3 length is 14 residues. This table comes from immunoSEQ multiplex PCR, and its TCRdb copy is limited to in-frame clones, with some not included. This table holds 40,000 to 50,000 clones, 60% to 75% found once. Study results and caveats: Late post-vaccination samples showed marked contraction of infection- and vaccine-induced clones.

As to this clone: Its cognate antigen is unknown.

The chain uses TRBV10-2 and TRBJ2-3; 10 bases are shared with TRBD2. This material consisted of CD4+ T cells from PBMCs cultured without peptide, taken after COVID-19 vaccination. This clonotype originated in a human donor who received a COVID-19 vaccine. CDR3 amino acids: CASKGSGGADTQYF. The CDR3 coding sequence is TGCGCCAGCAAAGGCAGCGGGGGGGCAGATACGCAGTATTTT.